This passage covers 20 T cell receptor beta chains from one sample sequenced in a study of cytomegalovirus exposure and HLA in healthy donors (dated by TCRdb to the late 2010s). Library construction relied on the immunoSEQ multiplex PCR assay. The source is immuneACCESS, and TCRdb retained only in-frame sequences with V and J called. Part of the clones is not carried over; for the studies checked, unresolved V genes explain less than half of this, and the remainder is unexplained. Present in this sample are more than 85,000 clones, about nine tenths of which were seen just once. The ten largest clones take up roughly 2.2% of the sample. The sample taken for sequencing was PBMCs. The receptors originated from a woman aged 18-30 years in good health and CMV-seronegative.

A word on this clone: Different DNA sequences within this sample yield the same CDR3. The V and J genes are TRBV5-6 and TRBJ2-3, with unresolved D. CDR1 is SGHDT, CDR2 YYEEEE, per germline. Between the trimmed V and J ends, which lost 3 bases and 1 base, there was a span of 3 bases. The CDR3 covers 12 residues. CDR3 sequence reads: CASSSGTDTQYF. The CDR3 DNA follows: TGTGCCAGCAGCTCTGGCACAGATACGCAGTATTTT.

This chain uses TRBV27 with TRBJ2-3; perhaps TRBD2 as D (6 bases). The germline V gene has CDR1 MNHEY and CDR2 SMNVEV (reference sequence). This CDR3 comprises 13 residues. V was cut by 2 bases and J by 8 bases, with 11 bases left in between. The CDR3: CASSLGGFGTQYF. CDR3 sequence (DNA): TGTGCCAGCAGTTTAGGGGGGTTTGGTACGCAGTATTTT.

J is TRBJ2-1 and V is TRBV2, with TRBD1 as a possible D gene (6 bases). CDR3 size: 14 residues. Germline assignment: CDR1 SNHLY and CDR2 FYNNEI. Trimming pared 4 bases from V and 8 bases from J, leaving 15 bases between. Written as DNA, the CDR3 is TGTGCCAGCAGTGTTACAGGGAATGGGGATGAGCAGTTCTTC. Translating gives CASSVTGNGDEQFF.

The V call is TRBV28, the J call TRBJ1-1, with D possibly being TRBD1 (6 bases). V lost 2 bases to trimming and J lost 3 bases, with 13 bases between them. CDR3 length equals 15 residues. The germline V gene encodes CDR1 MDHEN and CDR2 SYDVKM. In DNA, the CDR3 is TGTGCCAGCAGTTTAAGGAGACAGGTATACACTGAAGCTTTCTTT. Protein: CASSLRRQVYTEAFF.

V usage is TRBV11-3 and J usage is TRBJ2-1, with 9 bases matching TRBD2. The trim removed 5 bases at V and 9 bases at J, leaving 8 bases unmatched. This CDR3 spans 14 amino acids. Per germline, CDR1 SGHNT and CDR2 YENEEA. The CDR3 spells CASSLGLAGSEQFF. The CDR3 DNA reads as TGTGCCAGCAGCCTGGGACTAGCTGGTAGTGAGCAGTTCTTC.

This chain links TRBV4-2 with TRBJ1-2; D not certain. Germline V lookup: CDR1 LGHNA, CDR2 YNFKEQ. The V end lost 3 bases, the J end lost 4 bases, and 12 bases lay between the germline ends. CDR3 length: 14 amino acids. CDR3 nucleotides: TGTGCCAGCAGCCAGGAGGACGCCGGCTATGGCTACACCTTC. This translates into CASSQEDAGYGYTF.

The chain couples TRBV30 to TRBJ1-3, with 7 bases aligning to TRBD1. V shed 4 bases, J shed 8 bases, and the junction held 11 bases outside the gene matches. This CDR3 has 14 amino acids. Germline CDR1 reads GTSNPN; CDR2 reads SVGIG (reference sequence). CDR3 amino acids: CAWKPRAGGYTIYF. CDR3 sequence (DNA): TGTGCCTGGAAACCTCGGGCAGGGGGGTACACCATATATTTT.

V and J are TRBV2 and TRBJ1-2, with 9 bases identical to TRBD1. Trimming took 7 bases from V and 4 from J; bases not matched to a gene: 7. This CDR3 has 14 residues. Germline CDR1 is SNHLY and CDR2 is FYNNEI. The CDR3 coding sequence is TGTGCCAGCATTCGGGACAGGGCCGTCTATGGCTACACCTTC. It is translated as CASIRDRAVYGYTF.

This sequence joins TRBV7-7 and TRBJ2-3; D is possibly TRBD2 (5 bases). The CDR3 loop spans 14 amino acids. The ends were cut back, 2 bases at V and 3 bases at J, with 9 bases in the middle. CDR1 and CDR2 from the germline V gene are SSHAT and FNYEAQ (reference sequence). CDR3 sequence reads: CASSLSGLTDTQYF. The CDR3 DNA reads as TGTGCCAGCAGCTTAAGCGGCCTAACAGATACGCAGTATTTT.

This clone was recorded a few times. The V gene is TRBV28, the J gene TRBJ2-7; D perhaps matches TRBD1 (6 bases). This CDR3 comprises 12 residues. From germline, CDR1 is MDHEN and CDR2 SYDVKM. Trimming pared 10 bases from V and 4 bases from J, leaving 14 bases between. CDR3 loop: CAISRQAYEQYF. Written as DNA, the CDR3 is TGTGCCATCTCCCGACAGGCGTACGAGCAGTACTTC.

CDR3 loop: CASSDVGQGTDTQYF. DNA of the CDR3: TGTGCCAGCAGTGATGTGGGACAGGGAACAGATACGCAGTATTTT. The chain carries TRBV6-1 and TRBJ2-3; 9 positions agree with TRBD1. Looked up from germline, CDR1 is MNHNS and CDR2 is SASEGT. This CDR3 is built from 15 residues. The V segment lost 3 bases and the J segment 3 bases; nucleotides outside the gene matches: 4.

This clone was found a few times. This chain joins TRBV9 and TRBJ2-1; TRBD1 agrees at 9 bases. Per germline, CDR1 SGDLS and CDR2 YYNGEE. The length of the CDR3 is 14 residues. The trim removed 7 bases at V and 4 bases at J, leaving 6 bases unmatched. This CDR3 is CASGTGTGYNEQFF. CDR3 nucleotides: TGTGCCAGCGGGACCGGGACAGGGTACAATGAGCAGTTCTTC. The full variable domain, rest sourced from reference TRBV9 and TRBJ2-1, is DSGVTQTPKHLITATGQRVTLRCSPRSGDLSVYWYQQSLDQGLQFLIQYYNGEERAKGNILERFSAQQFPDLHSELNLSSLELGDSALYFCASGTGTGYNEQFFGPGTRLTVL.

V gene TRBV6-5 combines with J gene TRBJ2-1; unclear D gene. The ends were cut back, 0 bases at V and 8 bases at J, with 8 bases in the middle. There are 13 residues in the CDR3. Germline CDR1 MNHEY, CDR2 SVGAGI. CDR3 nucleotides: TGTGCCAGCAGTTACTCGGTCGGGTATGAGCAGTTCTTC. Protein product: CASSYSVGYEQFF.

This chain links TRBV9 with TRBJ2-3; TRBD2 matches 10 bases. The CDR3 sequence is 15 residues long. Germline V gives CDR1 SGDLS, CDR2 YYNGEE. Trimming removed 1 base from V and 4 bases from J; junction bases left unmatched: 3. The CDR3 sequence: CASSVSGGGPDTQYF. CDR3 sequence (DNA): TGTGCCAGCAGCGTAAGCGGGGGGGGCCCAGATACGCAGTATTTT.

The gene calls are TRBV7-2 and TRBJ1-1; TRBD1 might be the D (6 bases). V was pared by 4 bases and J by 10 bases, with 13 bases between. This CDR3 has 12 residues. CDR1 and CDR2 from the germline V gene are SGHTA and FQGNSA. The DNA for the CDR3 is TGTGCCAGCAGCTCCCCCGACAGGATAGCTTTCTTT. Translated, it gives CASSSPDRIAFF.

This chain joins TRBV29-1 and TRBJ2-7; TRBD1 might be the D (6 bases). The V and J ends lost 3 bases and 5 bases respectively, with 14 bases between them. CDR1 is SQVTM, CDR2 ANQGSEA, per germline. CDR3 size: 13 residues. CDR3: CSVDSTGIDEQYF. Written as DNA, the CDR3 is TGCAGCGTTGATTCCACAGGGATCGACGAGCAGTACTTC.

V usage is TRBV7-8 and J usage is TRBJ2-5; unclear D gene. The CDR3 is made up of 15 amino acids. CDR1 and CDR2 from the germline V gene are SGHVS and FQNEAQ. Between the trimmed V and J ends, which lost 1 base and 9 bases, there was a span of 18 bases. The CDR3 loop reads CASSLDPQAYRAQYF. The CDR3, as DNA: TGTGCCAGCAGCTTAGACCCCCAAGCCTATCGGGCCCAGTACTTC.

Only one count was recorded for this clone. The V and J genes are TRBV7-6 and TRBJ2-1, with 9 nucleotides matching TRBD2. Germline assignment: CDR1 SGHVS and CDR2 FNYEAQ. With V trimmed by 2 bases and J by 7 bases, 9 bases remained unmatched. This CDR3 is 16 amino acids long. The DNA of the CDR3 is TGTGCCAGCAGCTTATATAGCGGGGGCCCTACGAATGAGCAGTTCTTC. Residues: CASSLYSGGPTNEQFF. The full variable domain, in which reference TRBV7-6 and TRBJ2-1 provide the parts outside the CDR3, is GAGVSQSPRYKVTKRGQDVALRCDPISGHVSLYWYRQALGQGPEFLTYFNYEAQQDKSGLPNDRFSAERPEGSISTLTIQRTEQRDSAMYRCASSLYSGGPTNEQFFGPGTRLTVL.

This clone was counted between two and nine times. This chain joins TRBV13 and TRBJ1-2, with D possibly being TRBD1 (5 bases). This CDR3 has 12 amino acids. V shed 5 bases and J shed 4 bases, with 8 bases lying between them. Germline CDR1 PRHDT, CDR2 FYEKMQ (reference sequence). The CDR3 spells CASSGDSYGYTF. The CDR3 DNA is TGTGCCAGCAGCGGAGACAGCTATGGCTACACCTTC. Combining the CDR3 with reference TRBV13 and TRBJ1-2 gives the whole variable domain AAGVIQSPRHLIKEKRETATLKCYPIPRHDTVYWYQQGPGQDPQFLISFYEKMQSDKGSIPDRFSAQQFSDYHSELNMSSLELGDSALYFCASSGDSYGYTFGSGTRLTVV.

This chain links TRBV6-4 with TRBJ1-5, with TRBD1 matching 7 bases. Losses at the gene ends were 2 bases for V and 0 bases for J; bases not matched to a gene: 10. The CDR3 contains 18 residues. Germline values: CDR1 MRHNA, CDR2 SNTAGT. In nucleotides, the CDR3 is TGTGCCAGCAGTGACGTTTGTGGGACAGCCTATAGCAATCAGCCCCAGCATTTT. It specifies CASSDVCGTAYSNQPQHF.